This T cell receptor beta chain appears in the sequencing data of a study of shared clonotypes between healthy human individuals. CDR1 and CDR2 (germline): SGHDT, YYEEEE. Trimming took off 4 bases at V and 0 bases at J, with 11 bases between the two ends. The CDR3 loop spans 15 amino acids. Terminally differentiated effector memory CD45RA+ cells were left out of the naive CD8 fraction, which was CD45RO-negative and positively selected for CCR7. Measured with immunoSEQ multiplex PCR; TCRdb has only the in-frame clones, and not every one. This sample has about 2 million clones; over 85% occur once, and the top ten carry less than 1.5%.

This sequence was found in a man aged 18 to 30 in good health. V is TRBV5-6 and J is TRBJ2-1; D call uncertain. The sample was naive CD8+ T cells sorted from blood. The CDR3: CASSGTVTSYNEQFF. DNA of the CDR3: TGTGCCAGCAGCGGAACTGTCACCTCCTACAATGAGCAGTTCTTC.